Listed below are T cell receptor beta chains from one sample, sequenced in a study of blood T cells in healthy people across ages. TCRdb reprocessed the 5' RACE reads via MiXCR and lists one record per CDR3 protein. The sample records about a million distinct CDR3 sequences, roughly two fifths being singletons. The sample consisted of blood. These receptors all stem from a man between 18 and 35 years old in good health. The CDR3 runs from the conserved cysteine through the conserved F or W. Each record gives: V gene, D gene, J gene, clone size, CDR3 protein, CDR3 DNA. A D gene is named only where the DNA matches it firmly. Where a row states a size, it is once, few, many or the class of an expanded clone; other rows omit it.

V gene: TRBV7-9; D gene: .; J gene: TRBJ1-2; clone size: few; CDR3 protein: CASSFRAGGYTF; CDR3 DNA: TGTGCCAGCAGCTTCCGCGCGGGTGGCTACACCTTC
V gene: TRBV6-2/TRBV6-3; D gene: .; J gene: TRBJ1-2; clone size: .; CDR3 protein: CASTQGAVGYGYTF; CDR3 DNA: TGTGCCAGCACCCAAGGAGCGGTGGGCTATGGCTACACCTTC
V gene: TRBV9; D gene: TRBD1; J gene: TRBJ2-7; clone size: .; CDR3 protein: CASSPARTGNEQYF; CDR3 DNA: TGTGCCAGCAGCCCCGCGAGGACAGGGAACGAGCAGTACTTC
V gene: TRBV6-5; D gene: .; J gene: TRBJ2-3; clone size: few; CDR3 protein: CASSYTVSTDTQYF; CDR3 DNA: TGTGCCAGCAGTTACACGGTTAGCACAGATACGCAGTATTTT
V gene: TRBV7-9; D gene: TRBD1; J gene: TRBJ1-4; clone size: .; CDR3 protein: CASSLATGTGNEKLFF; CDR3 DNA: TGTGCCAGCAGCTTAGCTACCGGGACAGGCAATGAAAAACTGTTTTTT
V gene: TRBV5-5; D gene: .; J gene: TRBJ2-1; clone size: .; CDR3 protein: CASSYEKTPGRSEQFF; CDR3 DNA: TGTGCCAGCAGTTACGAGAAGACTCCCGGGCGATCTGAGCAGTTCTTC
V gene: TRBV19; D gene: .; J gene: TRBJ1-5; clone size: .; CDR3 protein: CASSMSGQPQHF; CDR3 DNA: TGTGCCAGTAGTATGTCAGGTCAGCCCCAGCATTTT
V gene: TRBV7-9; D gene: TRBD2; J gene: TRBJ2-3; clone size: many; CDR3 protein: CASSLSRGGTDTQYF; CDR3 DNA: TGTGCCAGCAGCTTGAGCCGGGGGGGCACAGATACGCAGTATTTT
V gene: TRBV14; D gene: .; J gene: TRBJ2-6; clone size: .; CDR3 protein: CASRPRASWGSSGANVLTF; CDR3 DNA: TGTGCCAGCAGGCCCCGGGCCAGCTGGGGTAGCTCTGGGGCCAACGTCCTGACTTTC
V gene: TRBV4-3; D gene: .; J gene: TRBJ1-5; clone size: few; CDR3 protein: CASSQEGPPGGQPQHF; CDR3 DNA: TGCGCCAGCAGCCAAGAAGGGCCTCCGGGGGGTCAGCCCCAGCATTTT
V gene: TRBV5-1; D gene: .; J gene: TRBJ2-4; clone size: few; CDR3 protein: CASSPGDRTIQYF; CDR3 DNA: TGCGCCAGTAGCCCTGGGGACCGTACCATTCAGTACTTC
V gene: TRBV20-1; D gene: .; J gene: TRBJ2-7; clone size: many; CDR3 protein: CSARGGGISYEQYF; CDR3 DNA: TGCAGTGCTAGAGGTGGGGGGATCTCCTACGAGCAGTACTTC
V gene: TRBV6-6; D gene: .; J gene: TRBJ1-5; clone size: .; CDR3 protein: CASSRREGSNQPQHF; CDR3 DNA: TGTGCCAGCAGCCGCAGGGAAGGTAGCAATCAGCCCCAGCATTTT
V gene: TRBV4-1; D gene: .; J gene: TRBJ2-3; clone size: many; CDR3 protein: CASSRGETSTDTQYF; CDR3 DNA: TGCGCCAGCAGCCGGGGGGAGACTAGCACAGATACGCAGTATTTT
V gene: TRBV7-9; D gene: .; J gene: TRBJ1-1; clone size: .; CDR3 protein: CASSLIELNTEAFF; CDR3 DNA: TGTGCCAGCAGCTTAATCGAGTTGAACACTGAAGCTTTCTTT
V gene: TRBV20-1; D gene: .; J gene: TRBJ1-1; clone size: .; CDR3 protein: CSARSTGLGEAFF; CDR3 DNA: TGCAGTGCTAGATCCACAGGGCTAGGTGAAGCTTTCTTT
V gene: TRBV12-3/TRBV12-4; D gene: .; J gene: TRBJ1-5; clone size: .; CDR3 protein: CASSPSREGRDQPQHF; CDR3 DNA: TGTGCCAGCAGTCCATCGAGGGAGGGGAGGGATCAGCCCCAGCATTTT
V gene: TRBV20-1; D gene: TRBD1; J gene: TRBJ2-7; clone size: .; CDR3 protein: CSATTGQGYEQYF; CDR3 DNA: TGCAGTGCCACTACGGGACAGGGGTACGAGCAGTACTTC
V gene: TRBV18; D gene: .; J gene: TRBJ2-3; clone size: .; CDR3 protein: CASSPVAVTDTQYF; CDR3 DNA: TGTGCCAGCTCACCTGTGGCGGTCACAGATACGCAGTATTTT
V gene: TRBV12-3/TRBV12-4; D gene: TRBD2; J gene: TRBJ2-1; clone size: .; CDR3 protein: CASSPETSGGANEQFF; CDR3 DNA: TGTGCCAGCAGTCCAGAAACTAGCGGGGGGGCGAATGAGCAGTTCTTC
V gene: TRBV20-1; D gene: TRBD2; J gene: TRBJ2-3; clone size: .; CDR3 protein: CSARVGSPGVAGDRADTQYF; CDR3 DNA: TGCAGTGCTAGAGTAGGCTCCCCCGGCGTAGCGGGGGACCGCGCAGATACGCAGTATTTT
V gene: TRBV5-1; D gene: .; J gene: TRBJ1-1; clone size: .; CDR3 protein: CASSFARGLDTEAFF; CDR3 DNA: TGCGCCAGCAGTTTTGCTAGGGGGTTAGACACTGAAGCTTTCTTT
V gene: TRBV20-1; D gene: .; J gene: TRBJ2-7; clone size: .; CDR3 protein: CSARGESYEQYF; CDR3 DNA: TGCAGTGCTAGAGGGGAATCCTACGAGCAGTACTTC
V gene: TRBV12-3/TRBV12-4; D gene: .; J gene: TRBJ1-6; clone size: many; CDR3 protein: CASSSRVQNSPLHF; CDR3 DNA: TGTGCCAGCAGTTCCAGGGTACAAAATTCACCCCTCCACTTT
V gene: TRBV2; D gene: .; J gene: TRBJ1-2; clone size: .; CDR3 protein: CASSLSGGYAF; CDR3 DNA: TGTGCCAGCAGCCTCAGCGGAGGCTACGCCTTC
V gene: TRBV21-1; D gene: .; J gene: TRBJ1-2; clone size: .; CDR3 protein: CASSKPRQGVYGYTF; CDR3 DNA: TGTGCCAGCAGCAAACCCCGACAGGGGGTCTATGGCTACACCTTC
V gene: TRBV27; D gene: .; J gene: TRBJ1-1; clone size: few; CDR3 protein: CASSSRGRVAFF; CDR3 DNA: TGTGCCAGCAGTTCGCGGGGGCGCGTCGCTTTCTTT
V gene: TRBV10-3; D gene: TRBD1; J gene: TRBJ1-1; clone size: few; CDR3 protein: CAITLTGGDTEAFF; CDR3 DNA: TGTGCCATCACCCTGACAGGGGGTGACACTGAAGCTTTCTTT
V gene: TRBV9; D gene: .; J gene: TRBJ2-1; clone size: .; CDR3 protein: CASSTSFEETQFF; CDR3 DNA: TGTGCCAGCAGCACTAGTTTCGAAGAGACCCAGTTCTTC
V gene: TRBV19; D gene: TRBD1; J gene: TRBJ1-2; clone size: .; CDR3 protein: CASNLPTGVNYGYTF; CDR3 DNA: TGTGCCAGTAACCTTCCGACAGGGGTAAACTATGGCTACACCTTC
V gene: TRBV3-1; D gene: .; J gene: TRBJ2-2; clone size: few; CDR3 protein: CASSQEPGSRELFF; CDR3 DNA: TGTGCCAGCAGCCAAGAGCCAGGGTCCAGGGAGCTGTTTTTT
V gene: TRBV9; D gene: .; J gene: TRBJ1-5; clone size: .; CDR3 protein: CASSVVDPPVAGLWPQHF; CDR3 DNA: TGTGCCAGCAGCGTAGTTGATCCCCCAGTGGCAGGACTTTGGCCCCAGCATTTT
V gene: TRBV4-3; D gene: .; J gene: TRBJ2-5; clone size: .; CDR3 protein: CASSQDRYF; CDR3 DNA: TGCGCCAGCAGCCAAGATCGGTACTTC
V gene: TRBV28; D gene: .; J gene: TRBJ1-4; clone size: .; CDR3 protein: CASSLISTNEKLFF; CDR3 DNA: TGTGCCAGCAGTTTGATATCAACTAATGAAAAACTGTTTTTT
V gene: TRBV9; D gene: TRBD1; J gene: TRBJ2-1; clone size: few; CDR3 protein: CASSAGDRGNEQFF; CDR3 DNA: TGTGCCAGCAGTGCTGGGGACAGGGGGAATGAGCAGTTCTTC
V gene: TRBV5-1; D gene: TRBD1; J gene: TRBJ2-2; clone size: .; CDR3 protein: CASSPQGALDGELFF; CDR3 DNA: TGCGCCAGCAGCCCACAGGGGGCGCTTGACGGGGAGCTGTTTTTT
V gene: TRBV20-1; D gene: TRBD1; J gene: TRBJ1-1; clone size: .; CDR3 protein: CSARVNRGKNTEAFF; CDR3 DNA: TGCAGTGCTAGAGTGAACAGGGGAAAGAACACTGAAGCTTTCTTT
V gene: TRBV5-1; D gene: .; J gene: TRBJ1-2; clone size: .; CDR3 protein: CASSSETGDYGYTF; CDR3 DNA: TGCGCCAGCAGCTCCGAAACAGGAGACTATGGCTACACCTTC
V gene: TRBV4-1; D gene: .; J gene: TRBJ2-2; clone size: .; CDR3 protein: CASSYRALGTGELFF; CDR3 DNA: TGCGCCAGCAGCTACAGGGCTCTGGGTACCGGGGAGCTGTTTTTT
V gene: TRBV4-1; D gene: .; J gene: TRBJ1-1; clone size: few; CDR3 protein: CASSQGAGRTRGTEAFF; CDR3 DNA: TGCGCCAGCAGCCAGGGGGCCGGACGGACACGGGGAACTGAAGCTTTCTTT
V gene: TRBV6-2/TRBV6-3; D gene: TRBD1; J gene: TRBJ1-4; clone size: .; CDR3 protein: CASSYQGAWTNEKLFF; CDR3 DNA: TGTGCCAGCAGTTACCAGGGGGCTTGGACTAATGAAAAACTGTTTTTT
V gene: TRBV12-3/TRBV12-4; D gene: .; J gene: TRBJ1-6; clone size: .; CDR3 protein: CASRENSVNSPLHF; CDR3 DNA: TGTGCCAGCAGAGAGAACAGTGTTAATTCGCCCCTCCACTTT
V gene: TRBV6-1; D gene: .; J gene: TRBJ2-5; clone size: few; CDR3 protein: CASSRDIGETQYF; CDR3 DNA: TGTGCCAGCAGTCGGGACATAGGAGAGACCCAGTACTTC
V gene: TRBV5-1; D gene: .; J gene: TRBJ1-4; clone size: few; CDR3 protein: CASSLFQAPNEKLFF; CDR3 DNA: TGCGCCAGCAGCTTGTTTCAGGCCCCTAATGAAAAACTGTTTTTT
V gene: TRBV6-1; D gene: .; J gene: TRBJ2-3; clone size: .; CDR3 protein: CASSEVVATSQYF; CDR3 DNA: TGTGCCAGCAGTGAAGTTGTGGCTACCAGTCAGTATTTT
V gene: TRBV9; D gene: .; J gene: TRBJ1-4; clone size: .; CDR3 protein: CASSGTGATNEKLFF; CDR3 DNA: TGTGCCAGCAGCGGAACCGGGGCAACTAATGAAAAACTGTTTTTT
V gene: TRBV20-1; D gene: .; J gene: TRBJ2-7; clone size: .; CDR3 protein: CSASKGRFDEQYF; CDR3 DNA: TGCAGTGCTAGTAAAGGACGATTTGATGAGCAGTACTTC
V gene: TRBV20-1; D gene: .; J gene: TRBJ2-1; clone size: few; CDR3 protein: CSATRGPTYNEQFF; CDR3 DNA: TGCAGTGCTACCCGGGGGCCGACCTACAATGAGCAGTTCTTC
V gene: TRBV3-1; D gene: TRBD1; J gene: TRBJ1-1; clone size: once; CDR3 protein: CASSQGTGVGNTEAFF; CDR3 DNA: TGTGCCAGCAGCCAAGGTACAGGGGTTGGGAACACTGAAGCTTTCTTT
V gene: TRBV30; D gene: TRBD2; J gene: TRBJ2-3; clone size: few; CDR3 protein: CASSGGALTDTQYF; CDR3 DNA: TGTGCCTCTAGCGGGGGGGCCTTGACAGATACGCAGTATTTT
V gene: TRBV9; D gene: .; J gene: TRBJ1-4; clone size: .; CDR3 protein: CASSIGAGVRLEKLFF; CDR3 DNA: TGTGCCAGCTCCATCGGGGCAGGAGTCCGGCTTGAAAAACTGTTTTTT
V gene: TRBV14; D gene: TRBD1; J gene: TRBJ2-7; clone size: .; CDR3 protein: CASSHRDRGPPYEQYF; CDR3 DNA: TGTGCCAGCAGCCATCGGGACAGGGGACCACCCTACGAGCAGTACTTC
V gene: TRBV11-2; D gene: .; J gene: TRBJ2-3; clone size: few; CDR3 protein: CASSLELITDTQYF; CDR3 DNA: TGTGCCAGCAGCTTAGAACTAATCACAGATACGCAGTATTTT
V gene: TRBV20-1; D gene: .; J gene: TRBJ2-7; clone size: many; CDR3 protein: CSAGESGESYEQYF; CDR3 DNA: TGCAGTGCGGGAGAATCAGGAGAAAGCTACGAGCAGTACTTC
V gene: TRBV7-9; D gene: .; J gene: TRBJ1-1; clone size: .; CDR3 protein: CASSPPQPAEAFF; CDR3 DNA: TGTGCCAGCAGCCCCCCCCAGCCGGCCGAAGCTTTCTTT
V gene: TRBV9; D gene: TRBD2; J gene: TRBJ2-3; clone size: .; CDR3 protein: CASSESLAGGLTSTDTQYF; CDR3 DNA: TGTGCCAGCAGCGAATCACTAGCGGGGGGTCTAACTAGCACAGATACGCAGTATTTT
V gene: TRBV10-3; D gene: .; J gene: TRBJ1-2; clone size: .; CDR3 protein: CAIRDAGINYGYTF; CDR3 DNA: TGTGCCATCAGGGATGCAGGAATCAACTATGGCTACACCTTC
V gene: TRBV20-1; D gene: TRBD1; J gene: TRBJ2-7; clone size: .; CDR3 protein: CSANGQGAYEQYF; CDR3 DNA: TGCAGTGCTAATGGACAGGGGGCCTACGAGCAGTACTTC